Presented here are 19 T cell receptor beta chains from one specimen sequenced in a study of radiotherapy plus CTLA-4 blockade in lung cancer. Clones were sequenced by immunoSEQ multiplex PCR, and TCRdb holds only the in-frame ones, with some missing. The data hold around 71,000 clones, with around 77% observed a single time. This sample comprised peripheral blood, obtained from a patient treated with radiotherapy plus ipilimumab. The receptors stem from a human donor with non-small cell lung cancer whose response to radiotherapy plus ipilimumab could not be evaluated. Some clones in this sample may be carry-over from other donors' samples.

A single count supports this clone. The chain is built from TRBV28 and TRBJ1-1, with D perhaps matching TRBD1 (5 bases). Germline V gene lookup returns CDR1 MDHEN and CDR2 SYDVKM. The CDR3 runs to 15 residues. V lost 1 base and J lost 0, with 9 bases in between. The CDR3 DNA reads TGTGCCAGCAGTTTATTGGGGCTGATGAACACTGAAGCTTTCTTT. Protein: CASSLLGLMNTEAFF.

This clone was counted a single time. V and J are TRBV6-6 and TRBJ1-1; a possible D gene is TRBD1 (5 bases). The CDR3 runs 15 residues. V was cut by 1 base and J by 4 bases, with 13 bases left in between. Germline V lookup: CDR1 MNHNY, CDR2 SVGAGI (reference sequence). In nucleotides, the CDR3 is TGTGCCAGCAGTTACTGGGGAGGGGACGGCACTGAAGCTTTCTTT. As protein: CASSYWGGDGTEAFF.

The V and J genes are TRBV6-1 and TRBJ2-1; D perhaps matches TRBD2 (6 bases). The CDR3 runs to 14 residues. V lost 6 bases, J lost 5 bases, and 14 bases lay in between. Germline V lookup: CDR1 MNHNS, CDR2 SASEGT. This CDR3 reads CASSRDFFDNEQFF. The CDR3 DNA is TGTGCCAGCAGCAGGGACTTTTTTGACAATGAGCAGTTCTTC.

This clone has a single count. This sequence joins TRBV6-1 and TRBJ1-5; TRBD1 matches at 8 bases. Germline V CDR1 and CDR2: MNHNS, SASEGT. The CDR3 loop spans 18 amino acids. The junction had 11 bases not matched to a gene; V was cut back by 1 base and J by 3 bases. CDR3 bases: TGTGCCAGCAGTGAAGGGCGGTTTAGACAGGGGTTCAATCAGCCCCAGCATTTT. Protein sequence: CASSEGRFRQGFNQPQHF.

The J gene is TRBJ1-3, the V gene TRBV7-3; 8 bases are shared with TRBD1. There are 15 residues in the CDR3. J lost 0 bases, V lost 5 bases, and 3 bases had no gene match. Germline V gene lookup returns CDR1 SGHTA and CDR2 FQGTGA. The CDR3 sequence is CASSLDRDSGNTIYF. DNA of the CDR3: TGTGCCAGCAGCCTGGACAGGGACTCTGGAAACACCATATATTTT.

This chain connects TRBV7-9 to TRBJ2-5; 10 bases agree with TRBD2. The J call may not be correct, given that the DNA end is closer to TRBJ2-7. There are 17 residues in the CDR3. Germline V CDR1 and CDR2: SEHNR, FQNEAQ (reference sequence). This CDR3 is CASSARTSGISSYEQYF. The CDR3 nucleotides read TGTGCCAGCAGCGCCCGGACTAGCGGCATCTCTTCCTACGAGCAGTACTTC.

This chain links TRBV9 with TRBJ2-2; 8 bases match TRBD2. Germline lookup yields CDR1 SGDLS and CDR2 YYNGEE. The CDR3 has 16 amino acids. The V and J ends lost 0 bases and 4 bases, in that order; junction bases with no gene match: 5. The CDR3 DNA reads TGTGCCAGCAGCGTAGTTGGGACTAGTATCACCGGGGAGCTGTTTTTT. Translating gives CASSVVGTSITGELFF.

The chain employs TRBV9 and TRBJ2-5, with TRBD2 matching over 14 bases. J gave up 1 base and V 3 bases, and 2 bases lay outside the gene matches. The CDR3 covers 16 residues. Germline V gene sequence: CDR1 SGDLS, CDR2 YYNGEE. The CDR3 is CASSGLAGGFQETQYF. DNA for the CDR3: TGTGCCAGCAGCGGACTAGCGGGGGGGTTCCAAGAGACCCAGTACTTC.

This clone came up a few times. The V gene is TRBV28, the J gene TRBJ1-3, with TRBD1 identical over 11 bases. Germline trimming cut 6 bases from V and 8 bases from J; bases unmatched to any gene: 9. The CDR3 contains 15 residues. Germline CDR1 reads MDHEN; CDR2 reads SYDVKM. The CDR3 coding sequence is TGTGCCAGCAGGAGGACAGGGGGCAACGTTGACACCATATATTTT. It encodes CASRRTGGNVDTIYF.

This chain uses TRBV15 with TRBJ2-5, with D maybe TRBD1 (6 bases). Germline V gene sequence: CDR1 LNHNV, CDR2 YYDKDF (reference sequence). The CDR3 runs 14 residues. V lost 3 bases, J lost 4 bases, and 12 bases lay in between. The CDR3 nucleotides are TGTGCCACCAGCAGCACAACAGGGAGAGAGACCCAGTACTTC. This encodes CATSSTTGRETQYF.

The chain carries TRBV5-1 and TRBJ1-5; 7 bases line up with TRBD1. This CDR3 is 17 amino acids long. CDR1 is SGHRS and CDR2 is YFSETQ in the germline V gene. V dropped 1 base and J dropped 0; count of bases not matched to a gene: 7. Written as DNA, the CDR3 is TGCGCCAGCAGCTTGATCCCACAGGGGTATAGCAATCAGCCCCAGCATTTT. This gives the protein CASSLIPQGYSNQPQHF.

The rearrangement uses TRBV6-5 and TRBJ1-5; D is unclear. This CDR3 region has 13 residues. V lost 4 bases to trimming and J lost 5 bases, with 9 bases between them. CDR1 MNHEY and CDR2 SVGAGI come from the germline V gene. The CDR3 spells CASSSQTDQPQHF. CDR3 bases: TGTGCCAGCAGTTCCCAAACAGATCAGCCCCAGCATTTT.

In the case of this clone: Other DNA sequences of this sample code for an identical CDR3. The gene calls are TRBV7-9 and TRBJ1-4; TRBD1 might be the D (5 bases). Germline values: CDR1 SEHNR, CDR2 FQNEAQ (reference sequence). V shed 1 base and J shed 8 bases, with 11 bases lying between them. This CDR3 contains 14 residues. The CDR3 DNA follows: TGTGCCAGCAGCTTAGGGCAGGGTGGGGAAAAACTGTTTTTT. Its translation is CASSLGQGGEKLFF.

About this clone: An end of the junction differs from the germline gene, which may be a read error. V is TRBV27 and J is TRBJ1-4; 10 bases are shared with TRBD1. The CDR3 sequence is 13 residues long. From germline, CDR1 is MNHEY and CDR2 SMNVEV (reference sequence). In nucleotides, the CDR3 is TGTGCCTGCAGTTGGACAGGGGGTGAAAAACTGTTTTTT. The encoded protein is CACSWTGGEKLFF.

This chain uses TRBV5-8 with TRBJ1-5; no definite D call. Germline CDR1 and CDR2: SGHTS and YDEGEE. The V end was cut by 0 bases, the J end by 8 bases, with 9 bases between. CDR3 size: 13 residues. The CDR3 loop is CASSLARWEPQHF. CDR3 coding DNA: TGTGCCAGCAGCTTGGCTAGATGGGAGCCCCAGCATTTT.

This clone was detected a few times. The genes are TRBV27 and TRBJ1-1; D is possibly TRBD1 (5 bases). Per germline, CDR1 MNHEY and CDR2 SMNVEV (reference sequence). Trimming left V 6 bases short and J 1 base short, with 12 bases between. The CDR3 is made up of 14 amino acids. CDR3 residues: CASSLPGQNTEAFF. CDR3 nucleotides: TGTGCCAGCAGCCTCCCAGGACAGAACACTGAAGCTTTCTTT.

The chain carries TRBV11-2 and TRBJ2-3; 8 bases fit TRBD2. The junction had 3 bases not matched to a gene; V was cut back by 0 bases and J by 1 base. The CDR3 totals 16 residues. Germline values: CDR1 SGHAT, CDR2 FQNNGV. CDR3 sequence reads: CASSLDELAGTDTQYF. The CDR3 DNA reads as TGTGCCAGCAGCTTAGACGAACTAGCGGGCACAGATACGCAGTATTTT.

There are a few counts of this clone. The V call is TRBV18, the J call TRBJ2-7; 8 bases align to TRBD1. Germline V lookup: CDR1 KGHSH, CDR2 LQKENI. The CDR3 has 13 amino acids. The V gene end was trimmed by 2 bases and the J gene end by 3 bases; junction bases not matched to a gene: 0. The CDR3 loop reads CASSPTGGYEQYF. DNA for the CDR3: TGTGCCAGCTCACCAACAGGGGGCTACGAGCAGTACTTC.

The rearrangement uses TRBV29-1 and TRBJ2-5; 9 bases match TRBD2. Germline lookup yields CDR1 SQVTM and CDR2 ANQGSEA. V was clipped by 6 bases and J by 7 bases; unmatched bases: 12. CDR3 length equals 14 residues. The CDR3 coding sequence is TGCAGCGTCGGGGGACTAGCTGGCTTCGGGACCCAGTACTTC. Translated, it gives CSVGGLAGFGTQYF.